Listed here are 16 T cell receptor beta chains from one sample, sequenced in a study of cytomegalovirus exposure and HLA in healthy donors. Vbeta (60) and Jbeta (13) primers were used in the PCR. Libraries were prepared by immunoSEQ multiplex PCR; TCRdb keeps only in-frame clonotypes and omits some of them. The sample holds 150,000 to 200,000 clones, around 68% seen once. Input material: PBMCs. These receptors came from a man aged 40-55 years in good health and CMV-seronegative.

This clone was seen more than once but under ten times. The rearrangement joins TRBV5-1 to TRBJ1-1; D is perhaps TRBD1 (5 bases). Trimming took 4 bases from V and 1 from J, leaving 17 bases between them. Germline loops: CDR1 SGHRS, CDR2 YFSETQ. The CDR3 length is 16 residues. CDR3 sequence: CASSLPWEGTNTEAFF. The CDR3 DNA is TGCGCCAGCAGCCTACCCTGGGAGGGGACGAACACTGAAGCTTTCTTT. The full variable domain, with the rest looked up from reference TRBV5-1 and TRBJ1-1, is KAGVTQTPRYLIKTRGQQVTLSCSPISGHRSVSWYQQTPGQGLQFLFEYFSETQRNKGNFPGRFSGRQFSNSRSEMNVSTLELGDSALYLCASSLPWEGTNTEAFFGQGTRLTVV.

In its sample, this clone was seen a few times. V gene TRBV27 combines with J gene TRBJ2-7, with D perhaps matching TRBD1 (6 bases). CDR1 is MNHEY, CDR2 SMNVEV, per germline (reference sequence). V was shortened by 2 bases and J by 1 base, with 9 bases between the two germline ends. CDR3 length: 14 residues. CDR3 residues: CASSLRDTSYEQYF. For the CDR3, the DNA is TGTGCCAGCAGTTTACGGGACACATCCTACGAGCAGTACTTC.

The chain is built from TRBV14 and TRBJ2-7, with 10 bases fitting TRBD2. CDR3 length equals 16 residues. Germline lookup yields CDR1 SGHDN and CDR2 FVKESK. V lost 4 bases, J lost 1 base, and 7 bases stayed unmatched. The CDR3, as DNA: TGTGCCAGCAGCCGGAGGCTAGCGGGAGTTTCCTACGAGCAGTACTTC. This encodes CASSRRLAGVSYEQYF.

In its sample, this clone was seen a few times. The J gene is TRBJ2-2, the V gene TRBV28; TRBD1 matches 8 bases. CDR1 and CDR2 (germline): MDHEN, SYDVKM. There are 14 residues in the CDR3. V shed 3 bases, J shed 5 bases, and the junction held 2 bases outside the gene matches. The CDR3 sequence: CASSLDRATGELFF. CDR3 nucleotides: TGTGCCAGCAGTTTGGACAGGGCTACCGGGGAGCTGTTTTTT.

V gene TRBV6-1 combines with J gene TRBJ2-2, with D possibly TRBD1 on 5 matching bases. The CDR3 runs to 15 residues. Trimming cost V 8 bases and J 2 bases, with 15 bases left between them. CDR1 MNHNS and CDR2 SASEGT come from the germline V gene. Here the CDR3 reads CASGLGQGNTGELFF. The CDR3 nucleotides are TGTGCCAGCGGCCTGGGGCAGGGAAACACCGGGGAGCTGTTTTTT.

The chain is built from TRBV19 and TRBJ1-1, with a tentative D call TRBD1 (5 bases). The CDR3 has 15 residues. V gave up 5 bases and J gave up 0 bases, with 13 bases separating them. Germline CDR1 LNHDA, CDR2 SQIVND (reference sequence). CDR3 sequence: CASSPGTSMNTEAFF. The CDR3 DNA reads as TGTGCCAGTAGTCCCGGGACTTCTATGAACACTGAAGCTTTCTTT.

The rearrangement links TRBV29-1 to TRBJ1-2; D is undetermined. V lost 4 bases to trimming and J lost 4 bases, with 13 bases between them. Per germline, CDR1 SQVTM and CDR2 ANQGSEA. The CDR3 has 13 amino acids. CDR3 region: CSVGRDLTYGYTF. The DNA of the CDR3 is TGCAGCGTTGGGAGGGATCTTACCTATGGCTACACCTTC.

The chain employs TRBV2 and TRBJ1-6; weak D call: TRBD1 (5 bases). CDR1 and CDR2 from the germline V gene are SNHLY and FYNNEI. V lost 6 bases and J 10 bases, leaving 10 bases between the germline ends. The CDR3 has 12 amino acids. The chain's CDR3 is CASRGGESPLHF. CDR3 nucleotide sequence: TGTGCCAGCAGGGGGGGGGAATCACCCCTCCACTTT.

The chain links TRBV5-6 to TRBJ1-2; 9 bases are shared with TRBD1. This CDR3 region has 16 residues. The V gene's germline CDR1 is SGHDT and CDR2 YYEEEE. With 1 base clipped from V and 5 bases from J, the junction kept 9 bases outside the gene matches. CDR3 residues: CASSLFGDRVEYGYTF. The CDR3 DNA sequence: TGTGCCAGCAGCTTGTTCGGGGACAGGGTCGAATATGGCTACACCTTC. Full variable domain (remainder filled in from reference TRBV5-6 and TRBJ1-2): DAGVTQSPTHLIKTRGQQVTLRCSPKSGHDTVSWYQQALGQGPQFIFQYYEEEERQRGNFPDRFSGHQFPNYSSELNVNALLLGDSALYLCASSLFGDRVEYGYTFGSGTRLTVV.

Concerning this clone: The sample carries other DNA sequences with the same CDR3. The DNA for the CDR3 is TGTGCCAGCAGGACAGGGTACGAGCAGTACTTC. Translating it yields CASRTGYEQYF. The chain joins TRBV6-6 to TRBJ2-7; 7 bases align to TRBD1. Germline V gives CDR1 MNHNY, CDR2 SVGAGI (reference sequence). The V segment lost 6 bases and the J segment 4 bases; nucleotides outside the gene matches: 0. The CDR3 is made up of 11 amino acids.

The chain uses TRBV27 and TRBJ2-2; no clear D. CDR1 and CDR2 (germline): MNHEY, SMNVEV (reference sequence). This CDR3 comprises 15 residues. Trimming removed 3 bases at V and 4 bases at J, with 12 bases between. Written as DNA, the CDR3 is TGTGCCAGCAGTTTCGTCAGGTCAGGCACCGGGGAGCTGTTTTTT. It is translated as CASSFVRSGTGELFF.

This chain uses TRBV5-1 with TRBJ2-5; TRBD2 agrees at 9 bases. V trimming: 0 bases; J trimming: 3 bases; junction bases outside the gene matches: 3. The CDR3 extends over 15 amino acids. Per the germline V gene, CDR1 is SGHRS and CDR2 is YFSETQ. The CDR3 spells CASSLGLAEEETQYF. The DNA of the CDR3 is TGCGCCAGCAGCTTGGGACTAGCGGAAGAAGAGACCCAGTACTTC. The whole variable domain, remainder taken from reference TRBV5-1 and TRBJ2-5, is KAGVTQTPRYLIKTRGQQVTLSCSPISGHRSVSWYQQTPGQGLQFLFEYFSETQRNKGNFPGRFSGRQFSNSRSEMNVSTLELGDSALYLCASSLGLAEEETQYFGPGTRLLVL.

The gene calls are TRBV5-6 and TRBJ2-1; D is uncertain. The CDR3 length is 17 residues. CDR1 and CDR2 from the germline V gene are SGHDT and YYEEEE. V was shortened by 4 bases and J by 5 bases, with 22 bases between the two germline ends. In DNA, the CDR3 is TGTGCCAGCAGCCCCGGTTTGTTTTATGTTACCGACAATGAGCAGTTCTTC. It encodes CASSPGLFYVTDNEQFF.

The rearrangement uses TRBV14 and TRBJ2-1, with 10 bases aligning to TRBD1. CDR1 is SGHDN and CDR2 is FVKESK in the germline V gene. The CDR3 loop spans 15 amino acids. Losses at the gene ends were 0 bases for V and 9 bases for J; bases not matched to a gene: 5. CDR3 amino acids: CASSQETGGWAEQFF. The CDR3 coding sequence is TGTGCCAGCAGCCAAGAGACAGGGGGCTGGGCTGAGCAGTTCTTC.

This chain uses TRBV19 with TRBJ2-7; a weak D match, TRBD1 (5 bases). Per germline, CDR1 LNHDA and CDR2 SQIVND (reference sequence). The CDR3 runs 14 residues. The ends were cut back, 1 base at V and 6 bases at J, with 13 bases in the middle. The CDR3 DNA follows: TGTGCCAGTAGTATAGTCGGCAGGGCAAGCGAGCAGTACTTC. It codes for CASSIVGRASEQYF.

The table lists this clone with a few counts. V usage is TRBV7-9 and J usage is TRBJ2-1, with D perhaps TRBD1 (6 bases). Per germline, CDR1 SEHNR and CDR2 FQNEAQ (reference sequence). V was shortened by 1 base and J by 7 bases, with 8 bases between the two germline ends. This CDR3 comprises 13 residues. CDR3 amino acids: CASSLVGGNEQFF. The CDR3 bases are TGTGCCAGCAGCTTAGTAGGGGGTAATGAGCAGTTCTTC.